This paragraph reports one T cell receptor beta chain. This sample is drawn from a study of blood T cell repertoires in COVID-19. About the research overall: Samples of COVID-19 (acute and convalescent) were obtained from the United States, Italy and Spain.

Trimming stripped 1 base from V and 0 bases from J, with 10 bases between. The V gene's germline CDR1 is SGHNT and CDR2 YYREEE (reference sequence). CDR3 length: 15 residues. Per the original methods: From reference gene primer amplification, estimates of nucleated cell counts were derived. Sequenced by immunoSEQ multiplex PCR; TCRdb stores in-frame clones only, minus some. The DNA was the basis for D and trimming; V, J and clone size are from that table. The sample records approximately 210,000 clones, 84% being singletons. The TCR was taken from a woman between 45 and 60 years old with active or convalescent COVID-19. The chain carries TRBV5-4 and TRBJ1-1, with a weak D call TRBD1 (6 bases). Sequencing input: peripheral blood. The CDR3 bases are TGTGCCAGCAGCTTGCCCGGGACAATGAACACTGAAGCTTTCTTT. The encoded protein is CASSLPGTMNTEAFF.